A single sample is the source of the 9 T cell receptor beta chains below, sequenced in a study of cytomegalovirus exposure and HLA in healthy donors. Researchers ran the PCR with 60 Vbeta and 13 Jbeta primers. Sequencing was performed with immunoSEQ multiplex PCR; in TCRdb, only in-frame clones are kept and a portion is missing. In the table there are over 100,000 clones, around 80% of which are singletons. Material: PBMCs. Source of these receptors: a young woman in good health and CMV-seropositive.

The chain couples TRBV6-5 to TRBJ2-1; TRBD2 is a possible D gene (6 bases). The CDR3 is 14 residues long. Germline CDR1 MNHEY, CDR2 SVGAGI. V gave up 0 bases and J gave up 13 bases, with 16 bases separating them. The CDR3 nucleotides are TGTGCCAGCAGTTACTCGCCCGCGGGACTCAGACAGTTCTTC. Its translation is CASSYSPAGLRQFF.

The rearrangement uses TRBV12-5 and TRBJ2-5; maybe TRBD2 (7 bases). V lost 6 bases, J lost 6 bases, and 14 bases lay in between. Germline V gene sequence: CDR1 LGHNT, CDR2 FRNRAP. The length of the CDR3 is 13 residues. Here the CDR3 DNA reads TGTGCTAGTGGAGCGGCGGGGGCGAAGACCCAGTACTTC. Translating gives CASGAAGAKTQYF. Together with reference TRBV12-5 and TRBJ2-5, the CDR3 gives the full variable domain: DARVTQTPRHKVTEMGQEVTMRCQPILGHNTVFWYRQTMMQGLELLAYFRNRAPLDDSGMPKDRFSAEMPDATLATLKIQPSEPRDSAVYFCASGAAGAKTQYFGPGTRLLVL.

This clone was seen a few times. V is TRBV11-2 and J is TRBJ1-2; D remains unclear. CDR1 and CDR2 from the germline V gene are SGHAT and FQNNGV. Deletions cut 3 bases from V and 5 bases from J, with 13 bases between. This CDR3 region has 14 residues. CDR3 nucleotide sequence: TGTGCCAGCAGCTTCCCCCCCCAACTTTATGGCTACACCTTC. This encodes CASSFPPQLYGYTF.

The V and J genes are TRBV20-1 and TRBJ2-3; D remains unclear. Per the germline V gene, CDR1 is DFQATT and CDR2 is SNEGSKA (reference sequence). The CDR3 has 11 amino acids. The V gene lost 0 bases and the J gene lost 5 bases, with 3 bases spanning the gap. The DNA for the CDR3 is TGCAGTGCTAGAGACGTAGATACGCAGTATTTT. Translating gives CSARDVDTQYF.

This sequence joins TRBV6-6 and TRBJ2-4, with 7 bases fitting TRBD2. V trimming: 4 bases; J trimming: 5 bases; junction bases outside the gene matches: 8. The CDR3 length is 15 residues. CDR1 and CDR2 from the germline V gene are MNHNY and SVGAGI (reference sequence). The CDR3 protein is CASSSPFGGENIQYF. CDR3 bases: TGTGCCAGCAGTTCCCCGTTTGGGGGGGAAAACATTCAGTACTTC.

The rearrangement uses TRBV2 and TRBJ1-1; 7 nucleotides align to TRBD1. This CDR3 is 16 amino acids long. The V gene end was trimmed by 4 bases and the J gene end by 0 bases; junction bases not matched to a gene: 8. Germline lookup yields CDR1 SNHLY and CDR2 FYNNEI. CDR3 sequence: CASSGFAGTVNTEAFF. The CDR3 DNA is TGTGCCAGCAGTGGCTTTGCAGGGACAGTGAACACTGAAGCTTTCTTT.

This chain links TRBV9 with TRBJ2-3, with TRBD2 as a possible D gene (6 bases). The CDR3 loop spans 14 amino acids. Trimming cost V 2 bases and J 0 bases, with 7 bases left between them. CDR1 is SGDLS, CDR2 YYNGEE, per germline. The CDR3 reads CASSVGGSTDTQYF. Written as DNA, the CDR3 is TGTGCCAGCAGCGTCGGGGGAAGCACAGATACGCAGTATTTT.

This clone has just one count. The CDR3 here is CASSVRVNDEKLFF. The CDR3 coding sequence is TGTGCCAGCAGTGTCAGGGTGAATGATGAAAAACTGTTTTTT. The chain has TRBV2 and TRBJ1-4; D is possibly TRBD1 (5 bases). V lost 4 bases, J lost 6 bases, and 12 bases lay in between. This CDR3 contains 14 residues. Per germline, CDR1 SNHLY and CDR2 FYNNEI.

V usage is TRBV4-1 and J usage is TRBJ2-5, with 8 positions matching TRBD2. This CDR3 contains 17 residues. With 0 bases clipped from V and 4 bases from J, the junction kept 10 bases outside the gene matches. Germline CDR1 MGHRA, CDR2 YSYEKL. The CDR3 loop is CASSQDRRAGALETQYF. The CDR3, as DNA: TGCGCCAGCAGCCAAGATCGTCGAGCGGGAGCATTAGAGACCCAGTACTTC.